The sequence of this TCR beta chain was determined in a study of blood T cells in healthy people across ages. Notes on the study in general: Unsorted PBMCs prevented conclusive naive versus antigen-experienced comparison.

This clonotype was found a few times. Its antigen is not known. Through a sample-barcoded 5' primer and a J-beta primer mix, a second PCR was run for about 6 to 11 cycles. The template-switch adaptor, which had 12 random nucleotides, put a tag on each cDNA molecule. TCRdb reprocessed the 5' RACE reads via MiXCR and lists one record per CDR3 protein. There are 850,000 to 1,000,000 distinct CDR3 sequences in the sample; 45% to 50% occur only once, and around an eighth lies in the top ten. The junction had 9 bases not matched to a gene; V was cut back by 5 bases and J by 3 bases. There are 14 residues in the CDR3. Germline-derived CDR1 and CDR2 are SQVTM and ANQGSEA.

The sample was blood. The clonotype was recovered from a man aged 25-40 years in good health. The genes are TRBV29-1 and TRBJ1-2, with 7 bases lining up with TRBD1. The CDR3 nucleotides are TGCAGCGTTCCTGGCAGGGGGGGGGACTATGGCTACACCTTC. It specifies CSVPGRGGDYGYTF.